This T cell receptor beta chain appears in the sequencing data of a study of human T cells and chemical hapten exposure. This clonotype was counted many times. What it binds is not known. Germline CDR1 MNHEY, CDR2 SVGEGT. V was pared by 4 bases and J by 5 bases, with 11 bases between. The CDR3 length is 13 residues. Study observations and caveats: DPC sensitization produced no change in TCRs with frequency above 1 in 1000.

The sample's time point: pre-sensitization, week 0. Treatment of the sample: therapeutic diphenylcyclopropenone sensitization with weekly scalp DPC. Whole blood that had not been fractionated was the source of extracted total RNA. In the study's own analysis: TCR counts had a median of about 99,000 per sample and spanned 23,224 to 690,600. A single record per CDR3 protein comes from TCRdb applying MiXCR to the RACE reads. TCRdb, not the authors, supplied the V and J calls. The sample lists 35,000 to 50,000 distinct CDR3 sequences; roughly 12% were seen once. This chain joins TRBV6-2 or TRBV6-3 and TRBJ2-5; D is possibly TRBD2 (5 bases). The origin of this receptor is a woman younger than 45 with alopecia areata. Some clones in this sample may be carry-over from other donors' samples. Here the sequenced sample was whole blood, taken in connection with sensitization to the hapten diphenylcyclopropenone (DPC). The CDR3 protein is CASSSRWRETQYF. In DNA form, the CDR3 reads TGTGCCAGCAGTTCCAGGTGGAGGGAGACCCAGTACTTC.